The text below deals with one TCR beta chain. This CDR3 has 15 residues. Per germline, CDR1 KGHSH and CDR2 LQKENI. J lost 4 bases, V lost 3 bases, and 7 bases had no gene match. Method: immunoSEQ multiplex PCR; TCRdb's copy keeps in-frame clones and lacks some. The sample consists of about 150,000 clones, over 65% of them appearing once. The sample is drawn from a study of blood T cell repertoires in COVID-19. For the study at large: PBMCs, B-cell-depleted T cells, or T cells provided the cDNA or gDNA that made up the material.

The chain links TRBV18 to TRBJ1-1, with TRBD1 matching 8 bases. This receptor was identified in a man older than 75 with acute or convalescent COVID-19. The sequenced sample consisted of peripheral blood. CDR3 in DNA: TGTGCCAGCTCACCCGGACAGGGTGGGAGCACTGAAGCTTTCTTT. It translates to CASSPGQGGSTEAFF.